A single sample gave rise to the 30 T cell receptor beta chains below, sequenced in a study of radiotherapy plus CTLA-4 blockade in lung cancer. The repertoire was sequenced with immunoSEQ multiplex PCR; TCRdb's copy has only in-frame clones and lacks some. The table has some 60,000 clones, more than 60% seen once; the top ten hold 4%. The material was peripheral blood, obtained from a patient treated with radiotherapy plus ipilimumab. Every receptor here comes from a human donor with non-small cell lung cancer who had a partial response to radiotherapy plus ipilimumab.

The CDR3 reads CASSFGTSGGIDTQYF. The CDR3 coding sequence is TGTGCCAGCAGCTTCGGTACTAGCGGGGGGATAGATACGCAGTATTTT. This chain links TRBV5-6 with TRBJ2-3, with 12 bases matching TRBD2. This CDR3 has 16 amino acids. Trimming took 2 bases from V and 5 from J; bases not matched to a gene: 6. Germline CDR1 reads SGHDT; CDR2 reads YYEEEE.

V and J are TRBV2 and TRBJ1-1; 8 bases match TRBD1. The trim removed 5 bases at V and 3 bases at J, leaving 2 bases unmatched. CDR1 is SNHLY, CDR2 FYNNEI, per germline. This CDR3 region has 13 residues. Here the CDR3 DNA reads TGTGCCAGCAGTCCGGACAGGGACACTGAAGCTTTCTTT. This codes for CASSPDRDTEAFF.

Relative to its sample, this clone is large (0.1 to 1%). This sequence joins TRBV9 and TRBJ1-1, with D uncertain. The CDR3 runs to 14 residues. CDR1 is SGDLS, CDR2 YYNGEE, per germline. V was trimmed by 0 bases and J by 4 bases, leaving 10 bases between them. The CDR3 DNA reads TGTGCCAGCAGCGTAGGCGGGGAGGGCACTGAAGCTTTCTTT. Protein: CASSVGGEGTEAFF.

V and J are TRBV6-4 and TRBJ2-3; 7 bases line up with TRBD1. With 5 bases clipped from V and 4 bases from J, the junction kept 12 bases outside the gene matches. The CDR3 spans 16 residues. CDR1 is MRHNA and CDR2 is SNTAGT in the germline V gene. The CDR3: CASSSRDSEGPDTQYF. CDR3 coding DNA: TGTGCCAGCAGTTCCCGGGACAGCGAGGGCCCAGATACGCAGTATTTT.

In this sample, this clone turned up a few times. This rearrangement joins TRBV30 to TRBJ1-1, with no clear D. Per the germline V gene, CDR1 is GTSNPN and CDR2 is SVGIG (reference sequence). This CDR3 spans 13 amino acids. Trimming left V 0 bases short and J 0 bases short, with 5 bases between. As DNA, the CDR3 is TGTGCCTGGAGTGTACAGCTGAACACTGAAGCTTTCTTT. Protein: CAWSVQLNTEAFF.

This clone has just a few counts. This sequence joins TRBV7-2 and TRBJ2-7, with 7 bases aligning to TRBD1. Unmatched junction bases numbered 6, after V lost 6 bases and J lost 4 bases. The CDR3 has 13 residues. Germline CDR1 and CDR2: SGHTA and FQGNSA. The CDR3 sequence is CASRSAGGYEQYF. The DNA for the CDR3 is TGTGCCAGCAGGTCCGCAGGGGGATACGAGCAGTACTTC.

CDR3 nucleotide sequence: TGTGCCAGCAGCTCGGCGTTCGGTGGCAGGATCGGCGAGCAGTACTTC. It codes for CASSSAFGGRIGEQYF. The chain recombines TRBV5-6 with TRBJ2-7; D is uncertain. Germline loops: CDR1 SGHDT, CDR2 YYEEEE. There are 16 residues in the CDR3. The V end lost 3 bases, the J end lost 6 bases, and 22 bases lay between the germline ends.

This sequence joins TRBV9 and TRBJ2-2, with D maybe TRBD1 (6 bases). From germline, CDR1 is SGDLS and CDR2 YYNGEE. V was pared by 4 bases and J by 7 bases, with 11 bases between. CDR3 length: 13 residues. The CDR3 DNA sequence: TGTGCCAGCAGCATACAGGGAATCGGGGAGCTGTTTTTT. As protein: CASSIQGIGELFF.

The gene calls are TRBV19 and TRBJ1-1, with 7 nucleotides matching TRBD1. Trimming took 8 bases from V and 11 from J; bases not matched to a gene: 8. Germline CDR1 reads LNHDA; CDR2 reads SQIVND (reference sequence). The CDR3 has 11 amino acids. The CDR3 region has the DNA TGTGCCAGTTGGGGAGACAGGGAGGCTTTCTTT. Encoded protein: CASWGDREAFF.

In this sample, this clone turned up once. This chain uses TRBV5-1 with TRBJ2-7; TRBD1 matches 9 bases. The CDR3 has 15 residues. Germline V lookup: CDR1 SGHRS, CDR2 YFSETQ. Unmatched junction bases numbered 6, after V lost 0 bases and J lost 5 bases. The CDR3 spells CASSLGDREIHEQYF. The CDR3 DNA is TGCGCCAGCAGCTTGGGGGACAGGGAGATCCACGAGCAGTACTTC.

This rearrangement joins TRBV10-3 to TRBJ1-4, with 8 bases identical to TRBD1. Germline-derived CDR1 and CDR2 are ENHRY and SYGVKD. The V gene end was trimmed by 4 bases and the J gene end by 8 bases; junction bases not matched to a gene: 3. CDR3 length equals 13 residues. CDR3 region: CAISVGTGEKLFF. CDR3 coding DNA: TGTGCCATCAGTGTGGGGACAGGCGAAAAACTGTTTTTT.

The chain joins TRBV6-5 to TRBJ2-7; 7 positions agree with TRBD2. The CDR3 contains 12 residues. Germline loops: CDR1 MNHEY, CDR2 SVGAGI. Trimming took 10 bases from V and 7 from J; bases not matched to a gene: 10. The CDR3 is CATLGGSREQYF. DNA for the CDR3: TGTGCCACCCTGGGGGGGTCGAGAGAGCAGTACTTC.

The chain has TRBV7-9 and TRBJ2-3; D unresolved. V lost 1 base and J 0 bases, leaving 8 bases between the germline ends. In germline, CDR1 is SEHNR, CDR2 FQNEAQ (reference sequence). This CDR3 spans 15 amino acids. The CDR3, as DNA: TGTGCCAGCAGCTTAGACCAGGCGAGCACAGATACGCAGTATTTT. Its translation: CASSLDQASTDTQYF.

The V and J genes are TRBV5-6 and TRBJ2-7; D may be TRBD1 (6 bases). Germline CDR1 and CDR2: SGHDT and YYEEEE. This CDR3 has 16 residues. V was cut by 2 bases and J by 8 bases, with 23 bases left in between. In nucleotides, the CDR3 is TGTGCCAGCAGCTTTGACTACAGGGAAGGTCGAGAAAAGCAGTACTTC. Translation gives CASSFDYREGREKQYF. The full variable domain, completed using reference TRBV5-6 and TRBJ2-7, is DAGVTQSPTHLIKTRGQQVTLRCSPKSGHDTVSWYQQALGQGPQFIFQYYEEEERQRGNFPDRFSGHQFPNYSSELNVNALLLGDSALYLCASSFDYREGREKQYFGPGTRLTVT.

The V gene is TRBV6-1, the J gene TRBJ1-2; TRBD1 aligns across 8 bases. The trim removed 2 bases at V and 8 bases at J, leaving 4 bases unmatched. This CDR3 is built from 13 residues. Germline CDR1 and CDR2: MNHNS and SASEGT. CDR3 region: CASSEPGGLGYTF. The CDR3 DNA follows: TGTGCCAGCAGTGAACCAGGGGGCTTGGGCTACACCTTC.

The genes are TRBV19 and TRBJ2-1; TRBD1 matches 7 bases. J lost 0 bases, V lost 0 bases, and 8 bases had no gene match. CDR3 length: 18 amino acids. Germline CDR1 and CDR2: LNHDA and SQIVND (reference sequence). CDR3 sequence: CASSIDPRDRSSYNEQFF. Written as DNA, the CDR3 is TGTGCCAGTAGTATAGATCCCCGGGACAGAAGCTCCTACAATGAGCAGTTCTTC.

The CDR3 region has the DNA TGTGCCAGCAGCTTAACCCTGCCAGGGACAGGGGTCAACAATGAGCAGTTCTTC. It encodes CASSLTLPGTGVNNEQFF. The rearrangement joins TRBV7-9 to TRBJ2-1; 10 bases align to TRBD1. V lost 2 bases and J lost 5; bases outside the gene matches: 12. This CDR3 contains 18 residues. Germline CDR1 is SEHNR and CDR2 is FQNEAQ (reference sequence).

This clone was picked up a small number of times. The chain uses TRBV4-2 and TRBJ1-2; D possibly corresponds to TRBD1 (6 bases). CDR3 length: 13 amino acids. Trimming left V 2 bases short and J 8 bases short, with 12 bases between. Germline CDR1 reads LGHNA; CDR2 reads YNFKEQ. The CDR3 DNA is TGTGCCAGCAGCCAACCCACAGGGCGGGGCTACACCTTC. As protein: CASSQPTGRGYTF.

The gene calls are TRBV11-2 and TRBJ2-3, with a weak D call TRBD1 (6 bases). This CDR3 spans 12 amino acids. V lost 4 bases and J lost 9, with 11 bases in between. The germline CDR1 and CDR2 sequences are SGHAT and FQNNGV. The CDR3 DNA sequence: TGTGCCAGCAGCTACGACGGGACAACGCAGTATTTT. This encodes CASSYDGTTQYF.

The chain employs TRBV7-9 and TRBJ2-3; 9 positions match TRBD2. V was pared by 6 bases and J by 3 bases, with 13 bases of the junction left unmatched. CDR1 and CDR2 from the germline V gene are SEHNR and FQNEAQ (reference sequence). This CDR3 comprises 17 residues. The CDR3 loop is CASSFMGLAIRTDTQYF. CDR3 DNA sequence: TGTGCCAGCAGTTTTATGGGACTAGCAATACGGACAGATACGCAGTATTTT.

This sequence joins TRBV4-2 and TRBJ2-3; perhaps TRBD2 as D (5 bases). This CDR3 contains 15 residues. Germline lookup yields CDR1 LGHNA and CDR2 YNFKEQ. The V gene lost 1 base and the J gene lost 1 base, with 9 bases spanning the gap. The CDR3 spells CASSQVDGGTDTQYF. DNA for the CDR3: TGTGCCAGCAGCCAAGTCGACGGGGGCACAGATACGCAGTATTTT.

This clone has a handful of counts. The J gene is TRBJ2-7, the V gene TRBV19, with D unclear. Trimming removed 2 bases from V and 1 base from J, with 9 bases in between. Germline CDR1 and CDR2: LNHDA and SQIVND (reference sequence). CDR3 length: 14 amino acids. CDR3 DNA: TGTGCCAGTAGTATATGGGCAGATTCCTACGAGCAGTACTTC. Translated, it gives CASSIWADSYEQYF.

With respect to this clone: At the DNA level, this CDR3 is encoded by other sequences in the same sample as well. This rearrangement joins TRBV6-5 to TRBJ2-5, with D tentatively TRBD2 (6 bases). The CDR3 totals 14 residues. With 0 bases removed from V and 4 bases from J, the gap between germline ends came to 9 bases. Germline-derived CDR1 and CDR2 are MNHEY and SVGAGI. The CDR3 region is CASSYSEGGETQYF. CDR3 bases: TGTGCCAGCAGTTACTCGGAGGGTGGAGAGACCCAGTACTTC.

The chain joins TRBV5-1 to TRBJ2-3; D uncertain. Trimming left V 0 bases short and J 0 bases short, with 11 bases between. The CDR3 covers 16 residues. The germline CDR1 and CDR2 sequences are SGHRS and YFSETQ. The CDR3 loop is CASSLALGTSTDTQYF. The CDR3 nucleotides read TGCGCCAGCAGCTTGGCCCTAGGCACTAGCACAGATACGCAGTATTTT.

The V and J genes are TRBV11-2 and TRBJ1-2; D perhaps matches TRBD1 (5 bases). This CDR3 region has 18 residues. Trimming stripped 1 base from V and 2 bases from J, with 20 bases between. Germline loops: CDR1 SGHAT, CDR2 FQNNGV. CDR3 sequence: CASSLVGQGIGRNYGYTF. The CDR3 coding sequence is TGTGCCAGCAGCTTAGTCGGGCAGGGAATTGGTAGAAACTATGGCTACACCTTC.

The V gene is TRBV28, the J gene TRBJ1-2; D remains ambiguous. The CDR3 loop spans 12 amino acids. Germline V CDR1 and CDR2: MDHEN, SYDVKM. V was trimmed by 2 bases and J by 7 bases, leaving 8 bases between them. The CDR3 sequence: CASSLTGFGYTF. The CDR3 DNA follows: TGTGCCAGCAGTTTAACGGGATTTGGCTACACCTTC.

The chain recombines TRBV11-3 with TRBJ2-7, with D tentatively TRBD2 (6 bases). V lost 5 bases and J 2 bases, leaving 19 bases between the germline ends. In germline, CDR1 is SGHNT, CDR2 YENEEA. This CDR3 is 16 amino acids long. CDR3 coding DNA: TGTGCCAGCAGCGACCGCCGAAGTCGGGGGACCTACGAGCAGTACTTC. This gives the protein CASSDRRSRGTYEQYF.

The sample holds a few counts of this clone. The chain links TRBV18 to TRBJ1-2; D gene unclear. Deletions cut 3 bases from V and 3 bases from J, with 17 bases between. The length of the CDR3 is 16 residues. Looked up from germline, CDR1 is KGHSH and CDR2 is LQKENI. The CDR3 sequence: CASSPIPSRVDYGYTF. CDR3 sequence (DNA): TGTGCCAGCTCACCGATCCCTAGCCGGGTTGACTATGGCTACACCTTC.

This clone was seen only once. The V call is TRBV6-1, the J call TRBJ2-1, with 11 nucleotides matching TRBD2. This CDR3 region has 14 residues. V lost 5 bases, J lost 9 bases, and 6 bases stayed unmatched. The germline V gene encodes CDR1 MNHNS and CDR2 SASEGT. CDR3 bases: TGTGCCAGCAGTTTTAGCGGGGGGGCCAGTGAGCAGTTCTTC. It is translated as CASSFSGGASEQFF.

The V and J genes are TRBV6-5 and TRBJ1-5, with no clear D. This CDR3 has 12 amino acids. Trimming removed 4 bases at V and 5 bases at J, with 6 bases between. CDR1 is MNHEY and CDR2 is SVGAGI in the germline V gene. The CDR3 spells CASSSTYQPQHF. CDR3 nucleotides: TGTGCCAGCAGTTCAACATATCAGCCCCAGCATTTT.